This passage covers 29 T cell receptor beta chains from one sample sequenced in a study of cytomegalovirus exposure and HLA in healthy donors. Researchers ran the PCR with 60 Vbeta and 13 Jbeta primers. The data were produced by immunoSEQ multiplex PCR, yet TCRdb's version contains in-frame clones alone and is incomplete. The sample has approximately 220,000 clones, over 60% seen once. The sample was PBMCs. The origin of the receptors is a male donor in good health and CMV-seronegative.

This chain uses TRBV19 with TRBJ1-5, with 8 bases that match TRBD1. V shed 9 bases and J 2 bases; nucleotides not matched to a gene: 9. The germline V gene encodes CDR1 LNHDA and CDR2 SQIVND (reference sequence). This CDR3 comprises 15 residues. DNA for the CDR3: TGTGCCAGGGGAAAGACAGGGGAAGGCAATCAGCCCCAGCATTTT. This codes for CARGKTGEGNQPQHF.

V and J are TRBV5-1 and TRBJ1-4, with 9 bases fitting TRBD1. The CDR3 consists of 15 residues. CDR1 SGHRS and CDR2 YFSETQ come from the germline V gene. The V and J ends lost 6 bases and 4 bases, in that order; junction bases with no gene match: 7. The CDR3 region is CASKRSGQGNEKLFF. The CDR3 nucleotides are TGCGCCAGCAAAAGATCGGGACAGGGTAATGAAAAACTGTTTTTT.

This rearrangement joins TRBV7-9 to TRBJ1-1; D remains unclear. Trimming stripped 4 bases from V and 4 bases from J, with 13 bases between. The CDR3 has 14 residues. Germline-derived CDR1 and CDR2 are SEHNR and FQNEAQ (reference sequence). DNA for the CDR3: TGTGCCAGCAGCTCCCTGGCGGTTAGCACTGAAGCTTTCTTT. The encoded protein is CASSSLAVSTEAFF.

The V gene is TRBV9, the J gene TRBJ1-2; 12 bases align to TRBD1. The CDR3 totals 14 residues. Unmatched junction bases numbered 3, after V lost 4 bases and J lost 5 bases. The germline V gene encodes CDR1 SGDLS and CDR2 YYNGEE. CDR3: CASSSGQGAYGYTF. In DNA form, the CDR3 reads TGTGCCAGCAGCTCGGGACAGGGGGCATATGGCTACACCTTC. Drawing the rest from reference TRBV9 and TRBJ1-2, the complete variable domain is DSGVTQTPKHLITATGQRVTLRCSPRSGDLSVYWYQQSLDQGLQFLIQYYNGEERAKGNILERFSAQQFPDLHSELNLSSLELGDSALYFCASSSGQGAYGYTFGSGTRLTVV.

The rearrangement joins TRBV27 to TRBJ2-1; tentative D call: TRBD1 (6 bases). The germline V gene has CDR1 MNHEY and CDR2 SMNVEV (reference sequence). V was clipped by 6 bases and J by 4 bases, with 22 bases between them. The CDR3 is 17 residues long. CDR3 in DNA: TGTGCCAGCAGCCAAGAGGGACACAGGGTACTTTACAATGAGCAGTTCTTC. Encoded protein: CASSQEGHRVLYNEQFF.

The chain combines TRBV27 with TRBJ2-7; 10 nucleotides match TRBD2. Per germline, CDR1 MNHEY and CDR2 SMNVEV (reference sequence). The CDR3 loop spans 15 amino acids. The J segment lost 4 bases and the V segment lost 4 bases, leaving 7 bases of the junction unmatched. In DNA, the CDR3 is TGTGCCAGCAGTTACTCAGCGGGAGGGTTTTACGAGCAGTACTTC. Encoded protein: CASSYSAGGFYEQYF.

The genes are TRBV5-4 and TRBJ2-1; 8 nucleotides align to TRBD2. J lost 4 bases, V lost 7 bases, and 7 bases had no gene match. Germline CDR1 reads SGHNT; CDR2 reads YYREEE (reference sequence). CDR3 length: 14 residues. As DNA, the CDR3 is TGTGCCAGCGAAAGCGGGGGCTCGTACAATGAGCAGTTCTTC. It translates to CASESGGSYNEQFF.

This chain's CDR3 is CASSYPWIQPGQGRLSKAGELFF. As DNA, the CDR3 is TGTGCCAGCAGTTATCCGTGGATACAACCGGGACAGGGGAGGTTAAGCAAGGCCGGGGAGCTGTTTTTT. The gene calls are TRBV6-7 and TRBJ2-2; 10 bases match TRBD1. TRBV6-7 counts as an open reading frame of uncertain function. The V gene end was trimmed by 3 bases and the J gene end by 6 bases; junction bases not matched to a gene: 28. The CDR3 extends over 23 amino acids.

V gene TRBV7-2 combines with J gene TRBJ1-4, with D possibly being TRBD1 (5 bases). V was shortened by 2 bases and J by 7 bases, with 14 bases between the two germline ends. In germline, CDR1 is SGHTA, CDR2 FQGNSA. The length of the CDR3 is 15 residues. CDR3 nucleotide sequence: TGTGCCAGCAGCTTACAAGGTTCAGGGTCTGAAAAACTGTTTTTT. It is translated as CASSLQGSGSEKLFF.

This clone was detected a few times. The chain joins TRBV7-2 to TRBJ2-3; D perhaps matches TRBD2 (5 bases). The V gene's germline CDR1 is SGHTA and CDR2 FQGNSA. The CDR3 loop spans 16 amino acids. V lost 5 bases and J 0 bases, leaving 15 bases between the germline ends. CDR3 bases: TGTGCCAGCAGCCACATTGGCCGGGATAGCACAGATACGCAGTATTTT. It translates to CASSHIGRDSTDTQYF.

The chain is built from TRBV29-1 and TRBJ2-7; TRBD2 aligns across 7 bases. The CDR3 spans 13 residues. Unmatched junction bases numbered 14, after V lost 8 bases and J lost 7 bases. CDR1 and CDR2 (germline): SQVTM, ANQGSEA. CDR3 coding DNA: TGCAGCATCCAGTCTAGCGGCAGTTTGGAGCAGTACTTC. Translating gives CSIQSSGSLEQYF.

The chain employs TRBV28 and TRBJ1-1, with TRBD1 matching over 7 bases. The germline CDR1 and CDR2 sequences are MDHEN and SYDVKM. The CDR3 totals 12 residues. V was pared by 6 bases and J by 7 bases, with 5 bases of the junction left unmatched. The CDR3 loop reads CASSLTGVEAFF. CDR3 bases: TGTGCCAGCAGCTTAACAGGGGTTGAAGCTTTCTTT.

The gene calls are TRBV7-8 and TRBJ2-5; 7 nucleotides agree with TRBD2. The CDR3 runs 14 residues. The germline V gene has CDR1 SGHVS and CDR2 FQNEAQ. The V segment lost 5 bases and the J segment 6 bases; nucleotides outside the gene matches: 9. CDR3 protein: CASSPGGGGKTQYF. The CDR3, as DNA: TGTGCCAGCAGCCCTGGGGGGGGAGGCAAGACCCAGTACTTC.

The J gene is TRBJ2-7, the V gene TRBV9; 8 bases map to TRBD1. V was pared by 4 bases and J by 2 bases, with 8 bases of the junction left unmatched. This CDR3 is built from 15 residues. The germline CDR1 and CDR2 sequences are SGDLS and YYNGEE. CDR3 nucleotide sequence: TGTGCCAGCAGCTTTTGGACAGGGAATGCCTACGAGCAGTACTTC. Translation gives CASSFWTGNAYEQYF.

V and J are TRBV7-9 and TRBJ2-5, with D perhaps matching TRBD2 (6 bases). This CDR3 spans 15 amino acids. Germline CDR1 reads SEHNR; CDR2 reads FQNEAQ (reference sequence). Trimming took 5 bases from V and 4 from J, leaving 17 bases between them. The CDR3 is CASSLGSRRGETQYF. DNA of the CDR3: TGTGCCAGCAGCCTCGGGTCCCGGCGGGGAGAGACCCAGTACTTC. Combining the CDR3 with reference TRBV7-9 and TRBJ2-5 gives the whole variable domain DTGVSQNPRHKITKRGQNVTFRCDPISEHNRLYWYRQTLGQGPEFLTYFQNEAQLEKSRLLSDRFSAERPKGSFSTLEIQRTEQGDSAMYLCASSLGSRRGETQYFGPGTRLLVL.

The J gene is TRBJ2-7, the V gene TRBV30; D not certain. Germline CDR1 GTSNPN, CDR2 SVGIG (reference sequence). V lost 0 bases, J lost 5 bases, and 11 bases lay in between. This CDR3 spans 13 amino acids. CDR3 nucleotides: TGTGCCTGGAGTGTACCCCTAAACCACGAGCAGTACTTC. As protein: CAWSVPLNHEQYF.

The chain couples TRBV15 to TRBJ2-5; 12 bases line up with TRBD2. The CDR3 is made up of 15 amino acids. Germline values: CDR1 LNHNV, CDR2 YYDKDF (reference sequence). Trimming cost V 5 bases and J 3 bases; bases outside gene matches: 4. CDR3 in amino acids: CATSEGLAGKETQYF. As DNA, the CDR3 is TGTGCCACCAGCGAAGGACTAGCGGGGAAAGAGACCCAGTACTTC.

This clone was observed a handful of times. V usage is TRBV6-5 and J usage is TRBJ2-5, with 9 bases fitting TRBD1. The DNA end is a closer match to TRBJ2-7, so the J assignment may be wrong. Germline V gives CDR1 MNHEY, CDR2 SVGAGI. CDR3 size: 15 residues. The DNA of the CDR3 is TGTGCCAGCAGATCCGGTAGGACAGGGGCCTACGAGCAGTACTTC. Amino acid sequence: CASRSGRTGAYEQYF.

The chain employs TRBV4-1 and TRBJ1-3; 12 bases map to TRBD1. CDR3 size: 21 residues. Germline assignment: CDR1 MGHRA and CDR2 YSYEKL. The V and J ends lost 4 bases and 1 base, in that order; junction bases with no gene match: 17. CDR3 loop: CASSLPVGTGGASQSGNTIYF. In DNA, the CDR3 is TGCGCCAGCAGCCTCCCGGTAGGGACAGGGGGCGCTTCCCAGTCTGGAAACACCATATATTTT.

The V call is TRBV7-8, the J call TRBJ2-2; TRBD1 agrees at 8 bases. Germline V CDR1 and CDR2: SGHVS, FQNEAQ. The CDR3 has 15 residues. V shed 4 bases, J shed 7 bases, and the junction held 8 bases outside the gene matches. CDR3 nucleotide sequence: TGTGCCAGCAGCTCGAGGACAGGGCGGGACGGGGAGCTGTTTTTT. Translated: CASSSRTGRDGELFF.

For the CDR3, the DNA is TGTGCCAGCAGCCAAGGAACTAGCGGGGGGGACACCGGGGAGCTGTTTTTT. As protein: CASSQGTSGGDTGELFF. V is TRBV4-2 and J is TRBJ2-2; 13 bases map to TRBD2. CDR3 length: 17 residues. V lost 1 base, J lost 3 bases, and 2 bases stayed unmatched. Germline lookup yields CDR1 LGHNA and CDR2 YNFKEQ.

The chain links TRBV29-1 to TRBJ2-7; a weak D match, TRBD1 (5 bases). CDR1 is SQVTM and CDR2 is ANQGSEA in the germline V gene. The CDR3 runs 13 residues. The V and J ends lost 4 bases and 3 bases respectively, with 13 bases between them. This CDR3 is CSVGPEQVYEQYF. The DNA of the CDR3 is TGCAGCGTTGGTCCGGAACAGGTCTACGAGCAGTACTTC.

The CDR3 here is CTSSQARDRKTEQYF. CDR3 sequence (DNA): TGCACCAGCAGCCAGGCCCGGGACAGAAAAACTGAGCAGTACTTC. J is TRBJ2-7 and V is TRBV1; the DNA was not used to check the table's D call, TRBD1. TRBV1 is reported as a pseudogene. The CDR3 covers 15 residues.

In this sample, this clone turned up once. The chain is built from TRBV27 and TRBJ2-7; 8 nucleotides match TRBD1. The length of the CDR3 is 16 residues. Germline-derived CDR1 and CDR2 are MNHEY and SMNVEV (reference sequence). With V trimmed by 2 bases and J by 5 bases, 11 bases remained unmatched. The CDR3 here is CASSLAFGQGMHEQYF. The DNA for the CDR3 is TGTGCCAGCAGTTTAGCGTTCGGACAGGGAATGCACGAGCAGTACTTC.

The J gene is TRBJ2-3, the V gene TRBV7-7; D perhaps matches TRBD2 (5 bases). The CDR3 is 14 amino acids. V shed 1 base and J shed 2 bases, with 7 bases lying between them. Germline V CDR1 and CDR2: SSHAT, FNYEAQ (reference sequence). Here the CDR3 DNA reads TGTGCCAGCAGCTTAGGGCTAGCCACAGATACGCAGTATTTT. Amino acids: CASSLGLATDTQYF.

The V call is TRBV4-3, the J call TRBJ1-4, with 10 bases identical to TRBD1. Germline V lookup: CDR1 LGHNA, CDR2 YSLEER. J lost 4 bases, V lost 0 bases, and 2 bases had no gene match. This CDR3 comprises 16 residues. CDR3 protein: CASSQDGDRGNEKLFF. CDR3 nucleotides: TGCGCCAGCAGCCAAGATGGGGACAGGGGTAATGAAAAACTGTTTTTT.

This chain uses TRBV5-1 with TRBJ2-7; 10 nucleotides line up with TRBD2. Trimming cost V 3 bases and J 2 bases; bases outside gene matches: 8. Germline CDR1 and CDR2: SGHRS and YFSETQ. CDR3 length: 16 amino acids. In nucleotides, the CDR3 is TGCGCCAGCAGCTCCTCCACTAGCGGGGCAACCTACGAGCAGTACTTC. Its protein product is CASSSSTSGATYEQYF.

In this sample, this clone turned up a few times. The chain combines TRBV28 with TRBJ1-1; no clear D gene. Deletions cut 6 bases from V and 7 bases from J, with 12 bases between. CDR1 and CDR2 (germline): MDHEN, SYDVKM. The CDR3 totals 12 residues. As DNA, the CDR3 is TGTGCCAGCAGCCCCCGAGGCTTTGAAGCTTTCTTT. The encoded protein is CASSPRGFEAFF. Full variable domain (missing parts from reference TRBV28 and TRBJ1-1): DVKVTQSSRYLVKRTGEKVFLECVQDMDHENMFWYRQDPGLGLRLIYFSYDVKMKEKGDIPEGYSVSREKKERFSLILESASTNQTSMYLCASSPRGFEAFFGQGTRLTVV.

The chain recombines TRBV5-1 with TRBJ2-1; a weak D match, TRBD1 (7 bases). This CDR3 is 15 amino acids long. Per the germline V gene, CDR1 is SGHRS and CDR2 is YFSETQ. V was shortened by 3 bases and J by 2 bases, with 12 bases between the two germline ends. For the CDR3, the DNA is TGCGCCAGCAGCTCGACAGGGACTCCCTACAATGAGCAGTTCTTC. Translated, it gives CASSSTGTPYNEQFF.